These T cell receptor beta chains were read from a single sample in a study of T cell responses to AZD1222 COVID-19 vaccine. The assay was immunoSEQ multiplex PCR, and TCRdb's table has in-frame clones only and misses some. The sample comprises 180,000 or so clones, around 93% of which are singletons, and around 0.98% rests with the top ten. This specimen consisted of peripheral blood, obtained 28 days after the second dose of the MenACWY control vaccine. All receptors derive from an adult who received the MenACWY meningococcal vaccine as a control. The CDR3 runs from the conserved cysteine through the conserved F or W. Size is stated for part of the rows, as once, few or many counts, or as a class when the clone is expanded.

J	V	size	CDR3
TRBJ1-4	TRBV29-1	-	CSAKRGQGRNEKLFF
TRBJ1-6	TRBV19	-	CASSIVGPRAPAANSPLHF
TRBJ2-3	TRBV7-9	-	CASSLRGGGTDTQYF
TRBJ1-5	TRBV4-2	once	CASSHQGQGHNQPQHF
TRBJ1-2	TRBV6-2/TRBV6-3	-	CASSPVVLYGYTF
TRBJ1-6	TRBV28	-	CASSLQRGQGVGF
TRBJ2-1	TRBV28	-	CASSPLLAGDYNEQFF
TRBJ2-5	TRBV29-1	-	CSVFKQETQYF
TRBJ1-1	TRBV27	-	CASSSLGAGDTEAFF
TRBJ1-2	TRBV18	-	CASSPQGDGYTF
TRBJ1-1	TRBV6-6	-	CASSPVMNTEAFF
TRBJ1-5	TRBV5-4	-	CASSLGTGYNQPQHF
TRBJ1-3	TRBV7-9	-	CASSRQGSGNTIYF
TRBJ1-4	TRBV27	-	CASSLAGATNEKLFF
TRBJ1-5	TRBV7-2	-	CASSLGVQSNQPQHF
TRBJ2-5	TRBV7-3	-	CASSTGTGGTETQYF
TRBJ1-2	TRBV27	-	CASSLNRGNYGYTF
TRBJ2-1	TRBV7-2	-	CASSLNYNEQFF
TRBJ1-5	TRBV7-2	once	CASSSLGTGGGQPQHF
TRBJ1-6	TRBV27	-	CASSLEAGVDSPLHF
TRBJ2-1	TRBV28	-	CASSLVGFSSYNEQFF
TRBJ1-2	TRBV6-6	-	CATKGSGHNYGYTF
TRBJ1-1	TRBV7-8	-	CASSLAPGRYTEAFF
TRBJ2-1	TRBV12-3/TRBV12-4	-	CASTSTMFNEQFF
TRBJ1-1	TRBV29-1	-	CSVTIDRAQAFF
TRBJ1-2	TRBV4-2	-	CASSQDRLLGDGYTF